The 29 T cell receptor beta chains listed next were all sequenced from one sample in a study of OX40 agonist ivuxolimab in advanced cancers. Clones were read by immunoSEQ multiplex PCR, and TCRdb kept only the in-frame ones, dropping some. This table has about 15,000 clones, 70% appearing once. The sequenced sample was CD4+ or CD8+ T cells sorted from blood, obtained in a trial of the OX40 agonist ivuxolimab. The receptor set was obtained from an adult with an advanced solid tumor such as melanoma, head and neck, liver or kidney cancer.

The chain joins TRBV7-6 to TRBJ2-1; 8 bases align to TRBD1. Germline CDR1 and CDR2: SGHVS and FNYEAQ. Trimming at V came to 5 bases and at J to 0 bases, leaving 18 bases not matched to a gene. The CDR3 extends over 20 amino acids. CDR3 nucleotides: TGTGCCAGCAGCACCCCCGTCGGACAGGGTGGGCCTAGCTCCTACAATGAGCAGTTCTTC. Encoded protein: CASSTPVGQGGPSSYNEQFF.

The chain has TRBV2 and TRBJ2-3, with a weak D call TRBD1 (8 bases). CDR3 length: 12 residues. CDR1 and CDR2 (germline): SNHLY, FYNNEI. V lost 7 bases to trimming and J lost 9 bases, with 14 bases between them. The chain's CDR3 is CASTDRGGTQYF. The CDR3 DNA reads TGTGCCAGCACCGACAGGGGAGGGACGCAGTATTTT.

The V gene is TRBV7-3, the J gene TRBJ2-7, with D perhaps given as TRBD1 or TRBD2 (5 bases each). The CDR3 extends over 15 amino acids. Germline lookup yields CDR1 SGHTA and CDR2 FQGTGA. Trimming shortened V by 2 bases and J by 6 bases, and 17 bases separated the two germline ends. This CDR3 reads CASSLSPGPPGEQYF. The CDR3 nucleotides read TGTGCCAGCAGCTTATCTCCGGGACCCCCGGGCGAGCAGTACTTC.

The genes are TRBV5-6 and TRBJ2-2; no reliable D call. CDR1 SGHDT and CDR2 YYEEEE come from the germline V gene. Trimming pared 0 bases from V and 6 bases from J, leaving 9 bases between. The CDR3 has 14 residues. CDR3 sequence: CASSLVIGSGELFF. In nucleotides, the CDR3 is TGTGCCAGCAGCTTGGTGATAGGATCCGGGGAGCTGTTTTTT. The complete variable domain, with remaining parts taken from reference TRBV5-6 and TRBJ2-2, reads DAGVTQSPTHLIKTRGQQVTLRCSPKSGHDTVSWYQQALGQGPQFIFQYYEEEERQRGNFPDRFSGHQFPNYSSELNVNALLLGDSALYLCASSLVIGSGELFFGEGSRLTVL.

The chain has TRBV2 and TRBJ1-4; D unresolved. This CDR3 is built from 17 residues. Trimming left V 3 bases short and J 2 bases short, with 16 bases between. In germline, CDR1 is SNHLY, CDR2 FYNNEI. CDR3 DNA: TGTGCCAGCAGTGAGGCCGCCGGAGGGTGGACTAATGAAAAACTGTTTTTT. Translated, it gives CASSEAAGGWTNEKLFF.

The V and J genes are TRBV10-2 and TRBJ2-5; 11 positions match TRBD1. The end of the DNA fits TRBJ2-7 better, so the J call may be wrong. CDR3 length: 15 amino acids. Germline assignment: CDR1 WSHSY and CDR2 SAAADI. The CDR3 DNA sequence: TGCGCCAGCAGCTGGGACAGGGGGGTCTCCTACGAGCAGTACTTC. Protein: CASSWDRGVSYEQYF.

V is TRBV10-3 and J is TRBJ1-1; a possible D gene is TRBD1 (6 bases). The germline V gene encodes CDR1 ENHRY and CDR2 SYGVKD. The CDR3 length is 16 residues. The germline V and J ends were trimmed by 7 bases and 0 bases, with 18 bases remaining between them. This CDR3 reads CAINGTSEIVNTEAFF. In nucleotides, the CDR3 is TGTGCCATCAACGGGACAAGCGAAATTGTGAACACTGAAGCTTTCTTT.

About this clone: Other DNA sequences in this sample translate to the same CDR3. The chain links TRBV9 to TRBJ2-3; D might be TRBD2 (5 bases). With 2 bases removed from V and 4 bases from J, the gap between germline ends came to 11 bases. This CDR3 has 14 residues. Germline V gives CDR1 SGDLS, CDR2 YYNGEE. The CDR3 loop reads CASSVGVSADTQYF. For the CDR3, the DNA is TGTGCCAGCAGCGTCGGGGTTTCAGCAGATACGCAGTATTTT.

This sequence joins TRBV7-3 and TRBJ2-2; the match to TRBD2 covers 12 bases. V trimming: 5 bases; J trimming: 6 bases; junction bases outside the gene matches: 7. Germline V gene sequence: CDR1 SGHTA, CDR2 FQGTGA. This CDR3 comprises 16 residues. CDR3 region: CASSPLAGGSAGELFF. CDR3 DNA: TGTGCCAGCAGCCCCCTAGCGGGAGGGTCAGCCGGGGAGCTGTTTTTT.

This clone occurred a few times. The J gene is TRBJ1-1, the V gene TRBV2, with 8 bases fitting TRBD1. Germline V lookup: CDR1 SNHLY, CDR2 FYNNEI. V trimming: 4 bases; J trimming: 1 base; junction bases outside the gene matches: 2. This CDR3 is built from 14 residues. The CDR3 nucleotides read TGTGCCAGCAGTGCAGGGGGCTGGAACACTGAAGCTTTCTTT. It is translated as CASSAGGWNTEAFF.

This rearrangement joins TRBV7-8 to TRBJ2-2; D remains ambiguous. The CDR3 is 14 residues long. With 5 bases removed from V and 1 base from J, the gap between germline ends came to 8 bases. The germline gives CDR1 SGHVS, CDR2 FQNEAQ. The CDR3 region is CASSPLENTGELFF. CDR3 nucleotides: TGTGCCAGCAGCCCCTTGGAGAACACCGGGGAGCTGTTTTTT. Full variable domain (missing parts from reference TRBV7-8 and TRBJ2-2): GAGVSQSPRYKVAKRGQDVALRCDPISGHVSLFWYQQALGQGPEFLTYFQNEAQLDKSGLPSDRFFAERPEGSVSTLKIQRTQQEDSAVYLCASSPLENTGELFFGEGSRLTVL.

V gene TRBV13 combines with J gene TRBJ2-3; 14 nucleotides line up with TRBD2. The germline CDR1 and CDR2 sequences are PRHDT and FYEKMQ (reference sequence). The CDR3 length is 18 residues. J gave up 3 bases and V 4 bases, and 9 bases lay outside the gene matches. CDR3: CASSSRGLAGGVTDTQYF. CDR3 nucleotides: TGTGCCAGCAGCTCAAGAGGACTAGCGGGAGGTGTGACAGATACGCAGTATTTT.

The chain is built from TRBV7-3 and TRBJ1-5; the D is unclear. The germline V gene has CDR1 SGHTA and CDR2 FQGTGA. This CDR3 spans 13 amino acids. The V and J ends lost 3 bases and 6 bases respectively, with 9 bases between them. The CDR3 loop reads CASSLGLGQPQHF. The DNA of the CDR3 is TGTGCCAGCAGCTTGGGCCTCGGTCAGCCCCAGCATTTT. Full variable domain (remainder filled in from reference TRBV7-3 and TRBJ1-5): GAGVSQTPSNKVTEKGKYVELRCDPISGHTALYWYRQSLGQGPEFLIYFQGTGAADDSGLPNDRFFAVRPEGSVSTLKIQRTERGDSAVYLCASSLGLGQPQHFGDGTRLSIL.

On this clone: This specimen includes other DNA sequences encoding the same CDR3. The chain has TRBV30 and TRBJ1-1, with 7 bases matching TRBD1. The CDR3 extends over 15 amino acids. Trimming took 0 bases from V and 2 from J; bases not matched to a gene: 6. The germline gives CDR1 GTSNPN, CDR2 SVGIG (reference sequence). CDR3 DNA: TGTGCCTGGAGTGTGAGGAGGGGGCTCAACACTGAAGCTTTCTTT. Translated, it gives CAWSVRRGLNTEAFF.

There are a few counts of this clone. The V call is TRBV9, the J call TRBJ1-4; 7 bases line up with TRBD1. The CDR3 sequence is 17 residues long. Trimming removed 0 bases from V and 2 bases from J; junction bases left unmatched: 7. CDR1 and CDR2 from the germline V gene are SGDLS and YYNGEE. The CDR3 nucleotides are TGTGCCAGCAGCGTAGAAGGGGGCGCATGGACTAATGAAAAACTGTTTTTT. It specifies CASSVEGGAWTNEKLFF.

The rearrangement joins TRBV25-1 to TRBJ2-1; D possibly uses TRBD1 or TRBD2 (5 bases each). The CDR3 spans 14 residues. V was pared by 5 bases and J by 7 bases, with 15 bases between. CDR1 MGHDK and CDR2 SYGVNS come from the germline V gene. The CDR3 sequence is CASSPSGPLNEQFF. The CDR3 DNA reads TGTGCCAGCAGTCCTTCGGGGCCTTTGAATGAGCAGTTCTTC.

The genes are TRBV4-2 and TRBJ2-1; 14 nucleotides agree with TRBD2. V lost 1 base to trimming and J lost 10 bases; unmatched junction nucleotides: 15. The CDR3 contains 19 residues. Looked up from germline, CDR1 is LGHNA and CDR2 is YNFKEQ. CDR3 residues: CASSQALGLAGGGPNEQFF. CDR3 bases: TGTGCCAGCAGCCAAGCCCTTGGACTAGCGGGAGGTGGGCCGAACGAGCAGTTCTTC.

This clone was detected only once. The chain combines TRBV5-8 with TRBJ2-3; 8 bases map to TRBD1. Germline V gene data show CDR1 as SGHTS and CDR2 as YDEGEE. J was trimmed by 3 bases and V by 4 bases; bases with no gene match: 7. The CDR3 has 15 amino acids. The CDR3 reads CASSQTGAGTDTQYF. In DNA, the CDR3 is TGTGCCAGCAGCCAGACAGGGGCGGGAACAGATACGCAGTATTTT.

The V gene is TRBV5-6, the J gene TRBJ2-2; 11 nucleotides align to TRBD2. This CDR3 region has 15 residues. The V gene's germline CDR1 is SGHDT and CDR2 YYEEEE. With V trimmed by 2 bases and J by 4 bases, 1 base remained unmatched. CDR3 residues: CASSLGLAGTGELFF. CDR3 nucleotides: TGTGCCAGCAGCTTAGGACTAGCGGGCACCGGGGAGCTGTTTTTT.

This chain links TRBV29-1 with TRBJ2-3; 16 bases are a match to TRBD2. The junction had 5 bases not matched to a gene; V was cut back by 4 bases and J by 1 base. CDR3 length: 17 residues. CDR1 is SQVTM, CDR2 ANQGSEA, per germline. The DNA for the CDR3 is TGCAGCGTTGGGGGGACTAGCGGGAGGGCCGGCACAGATACGCAGTATTTT. Protein: CSVGGTSGRAGTDTQYF.

The V gene is TRBV5-4, the J gene TRBJ2-7; a possible D gene is TRBD2 (6 bases). V gave up 4 bases and J gave up 4 bases, with 9 bases separating them. Germline V gene data show CDR1 as SGHNT and CDR2 as YYREEE (reference sequence). CDR3 length: 12 residues. This CDR3 is CASSRDSYEQYF. The CDR3, as DNA: TGTGCCAGCAGCCGGGACTCTTACGAGCAGTACTTC.

The sample holds one count of this clone. The chain employs TRBV19 and TRBJ1-1; D remains unclear. Germline-derived CDR1 and CDR2 are LNHDA and SQIVND (reference sequence). The CDR3 is 13 residues long. Trimming cost V 4 bases and J 6 bases, with 12 bases left between them. The CDR3 bases are TGTGCCAGTAGTACTTCGGTCGGCGCTGAAGCTTTCTTT. Protein sequence: CASSTSVGAEAFF.

The V gene is TRBV4-1, the J gene TRBJ2-1; TRBD2 agrees at 7 bases. CDR1 MGHRA and CDR2 YSYEKL come from the germline V gene. V was pared by 5 bases and J by 3 bases, with 10 bases of the junction left unmatched. CDR3 length equals 16 residues. CDR3 loop: CASSLLTSADYNEQFF. DNA for the CDR3: TGCGCCAGCAGCTTACTCACTAGCGCCGACTACAATGAGCAGTTCTTC.

This clone was detected only a few times. The V call is TRBV15, the J call TRBJ2-5, with no clear D. V lost 0 bases, J lost 1 base, and 6 bases lay in between. CDR1 LNHNV and CDR2 YYDKDF come from the germline V gene (reference sequence). CDR3 size: 14 residues. The CDR3 DNA is TGTGCCACCAGCAGAGATGCCCCCCAAGAGACCCAGTACTTC. Translating gives CATSRDAPQETQYF.

This clone has only one observation. The chain has TRBV7-6 and TRBJ2-3; 8 nucleotides line up with TRBD2. Trimming at V came to 1 base and at J to 5 bases, leaving 8 bases not matched to a gene. The CDR3 is 16 amino acids. Germline V gene sequence: CDR1 SGHVS, CDR2 FNYEAQ. CDR3 protein: CASSLERAGVGDTQYF. Written as DNA, the CDR3 is TGTGCCAGCAGCTTAGAGCGAGCGGGAGTAGGAGATACGCAGTATTTT.

This chain joins TRBV4-1 and TRBJ2-1, with 11 bases identical to TRBD2. The V and J ends lost 3 bases and 5 bases, in that order; junction bases with no gene match: 12. This CDR3 has 18 amino acids. Germline assignment: CDR1 MGHRA and CDR2 YSYEKL. The CDR3 DNA sequence: TGCGCCAGCAGCCATTCCCTGGGTAGCGGGAGGGCGGACAATGAGCAGTTCTTC. This gives the protein CASSHSLGSGRADNEQFF.

The chain joins TRBV20-1 to TRBJ2-1; no clear D gene. The V and J ends lost 3 bases and 14 bases respectively, with 11 bases between them. The CDR3 loop spans 10 amino acids. CDR1 is DFQATT and CDR2 is SNEGSKA in the germline V gene (reference sequence). The CDR3 is CSARVEVEFF. In DNA, the CDR3 is TGCAGTGCTAGGGTGGAAGTCGAGTTCTTC.

This clone was seen just once. The V gene is TRBV11-2, the J gene TRBJ2-3, with D maybe TRBD2 (7 bases). Germline assignment: CDR1 SGHAT and CDR2 FQNNGV. Trimming cost V 3 bases and J 6 bases, with 13 bases left between them. This CDR3 contains 14 residues. CDR3 nucleotides: TGTGCCAGCAGCTTTTGGGGGGGCCCGGATACGCAGTATTTT. Protein product: CASSFWGGPDTQYF. The complete variable domain, with remaining parts taken from reference TRBV11-2 and TRBJ2-3, reads EAGVAQSPRYKIIEKRQSVAFWCNPISGHATLYWYQQILGQGPKLLIQFQNNGVVDDSQLPKDRFSAERLKGVDSTLKIQPAKLEDSAVYLCASSFWGGPDTQYFGPGTRLTVL.

This chain connects TRBV10-3 to TRBJ2-7, with 9 bases that match TRBD2. The germline CDR1 and CDR2 sequences are ENHRY and SYGVKD. The ends lost 2 bases at V and 6 bases at J; junction bases unmatched: 5. This CDR3 spans 14 amino acids. The CDR3 DNA follows: TGTGCCATCAGTGAGGGCGGGAGGGCCCTCGAGCAGTACTTC. This sequence encodes CAISEGGRALEQYF.